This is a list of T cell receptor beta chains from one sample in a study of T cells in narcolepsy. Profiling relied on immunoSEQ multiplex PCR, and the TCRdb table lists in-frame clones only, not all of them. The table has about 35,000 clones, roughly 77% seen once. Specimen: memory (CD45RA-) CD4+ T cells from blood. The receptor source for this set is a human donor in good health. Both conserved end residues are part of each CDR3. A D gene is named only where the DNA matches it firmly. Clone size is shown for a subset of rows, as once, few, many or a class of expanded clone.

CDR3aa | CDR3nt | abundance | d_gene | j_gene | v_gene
CASRGTSGRFDNEQFF | TGCGCCAGCAGAGGGACTAGCGGGAGATTCGACAATGAGCAGTTCTTC | NA | TRBD2 | TRBJ2-1 | TRBV10-1
CASSEGWGSNYGYTF | TGTGCCAGCAGTGAAGGATGGGGGTCGAACTATGGCTACACCTTC | NA | NA | TRBJ1-2 | TRBV6-1
CASSLGPVGGNTEAFF | TGTGCCAGCAGCTTAGGCCCCGTTGGGGGCAACACTGAAGCTTTCTTT | NA | NA | TRBJ1-1 | TRBV13
CASRRNNEQFF | TGTGCCAGCAGACGCAACAATGAGCAGTTCTTC | NA | NA | TRBJ2-1 | TRBV7-9
CASSAQGRDRGREQYF | TGTGCCAGCAGTGCGCAGGGGCGGGACAGGGGGCGCGAGCAGTACTTC | NA | TRBD1 | TRBJ2-7 | TRBV2
CASSEATGELFF | TGTGCCAGCAGTGAAGCCACCGGGGAGCTGTTTTTT | NA | NA | TRBJ2-2 | TRBV6-1
CASSLSVRSGGGGYTF | TGTGCCAGCAGTTTATCGGTCAGGTCCGGGGGCGGGGGCTACACCTTC | NA | NA | TRBJ1-2 | TRBV27
CASRSSRLTGAVTEAFF | TGTGCCAGCAGGAGCTCCCGCCTAACAGGGGCTGTCACTGAAGCTTTCTTT | NA | TRBD1 | TRBJ1-1 | TRBV2
CASSLFGGRQGSYGYTF | TGTGCCAGCAGCTTGTTTGGGGGTAGACAGGGGAGCTATGGCTACACCTTC | NA | TRBD1 | TRBJ1-2 | TRBV5-4
CASSLGERSSEAFF | TGCGCCAGCAGCTTGGGGGAGCGAAGCTCTGAAGCTTTCTTT | NA | NA | TRBJ1-1 | TRBV5-1
CASSLDLGTVQETQYF | TGTGCCAGCAGCTTAGATCTGGGAACAGTACAAGAGACCCAGTACTTC | NA | NA | TRBJ2-5 | TRBV11-2
CAYPSSSGANVLTF | TGTGCCTACCCCTCGAGCTCTGGGGCCAACGTCCTGACTTTC | NA | NA | TRBJ2-6 | TRBV30
CASSRGEGYGYTF | TGTGCCAGCAGCCGCGGGGAGGGGTATGGCTACACCTTC | NA | NA | TRBJ1-2 | TRBV9
CASSLLASASYEQYF | TGTGCCAGCAGTTTATTAGCGTCGGCCTCCTACGAGCAGTACTTC | once | NA | TRBJ2-7 | TRBV27
CASTNSGTENTGELFF | TGCGCCAGTACGAACTCCGGGACAGAGAACACCGGGGAGCTGTTTTTT | NA | TRBD1 | TRBJ2-2 | TRBV5-1
CASSVEGETEQYF | TGTGCCAGCAGTGTGGAGGGGGAGACCGAGCAGTACTTC | NA | NA | TRBJ2-7 | TRBV2
CASSGTGGSYGYTF | TGTGCCAGCAGCGGCACAGGGGGTAGCTATGGCTACACCTTC | NA | TRBD1 | TRBJ1-2 | TRBV5-4
CASRASGRASYEQYF | TGTGCCAGCAGGGCTTCGGGCAGGGCCTCCTACGAGCAGTACTTC | NA | NA | TRBJ2-7 | TRBV6-1
CASSLRGGNRGKTEAFF | TGTGCCAGCAGCTTAAGGGGTGGGAACAGGGGGAAAACTGAAGCTTTCTTT | NA | TRBD1 | TRBJ1-1 | TRBV7-3
CASSRQGNTEAFF | TGTGCCAGCAGTCGACAGGGAAACACTGAAGCTTTCTTT | NA | TRBD1 | TRBJ1-1 | TRBV2
CASSQVNPLATDTQYF | TGTGCCAGCAGCCAAGTTAATCCCCTAGCGACAGATACGCAGTATTTT | once | NA | TRBJ2-3 | TRBV14
CASSPQGGQLTGELFF | TGTGCCAGCTCACCTCAGGGGGGACAGCTGACCGGGGAGCTGTTTTTT | once | NA | TRBJ2-2 | TRBV18
CAWSSHSGGRSTDTQYF | TGTGCCTGGAGTTCCCATTCAGGGGGCCGAAGCACAGATACGCAGTATTTT | once | TRBD1 | TRBJ2-3 | TRBV30
CASSLALAGGVETQYF | TGCGCCAGCAGCTTGGCTCTAGCGGGGGGTGTAGAGACCCAGTACTTC | NA | TRBD2 | TRBJ2-5 | TRBV5-1
CASSSSAGRTDTQYF | TGTGCCAGCAGTTCTTCAGCGGGGCGCACAGATACGCAGTATTTT | NA | TRBD2 | TRBJ2-3 | TRBV6-5
CASSPMSGRGRNEQYF | TGTGCCAGTAGTCCCATGAGTGGTAGAGGGAGAAACGAGCAGTACTTC | NA | NA | TRBJ2-7 | TRBV19
CASSARGYEQYF | TGTGCCAGCAGCGCACGGGGCTACGAGCAGTACTTC | NA | NA | TRBJ2-7 | TRBV2
CASSSSSYEQYF | TGTGCCAGCAGTTCCTCCTCCTACGAGCAGTACTTC | few | NA | TRBJ2-7 | TRBV28
CASSEGWGTEAFF | TGTGCCAGCAGTGAAGGATGGGGGACTGAAGCTTTCTTT | once | NA | TRBJ1-1 | TRBV6-1
CAWSLGGHEQYF | TGTGCCTGGAGTTTAGGGGGGCACGAGCAGTACTTC | NA | NA | TRBJ2-7 | TRBV30
CASTPADTQYF | TGTGCCAGCACCCCCGCTGATACGCAGTATTTT | NA | NA | TRBJ2-3 | TRBV11-2
CASRRGAYTEAFF | TGTGCCAGCAGGCGGGGGGCGTACACTGAAGCTTTCTTT | NA | NA | TRBJ1-1 | TRBV6-5
CASSSQGPSYGYTF | TGTGCCAGCAGTTCGCAGGGTCCTTCCTATGGCTACACCTTC | NA | NA | TRBJ1-2 | TRBV6-1
CAARGRIGREPQHF | TGTGCGGCGCGAGGAAGAATCGGTAGGGAGCCCCAGCATTTT | once | NA | TRBJ1-5 | TRBV6-1
CASSALGANTEAFF | TGTGCCAGCAGTGCCCTGGGGGCGAACACTGAAGCTTTCTTT | NA | NA | TRBJ1-1 | TRBV6-1
CASNCPAGGPVETQYF | TGTGCCAGCAATTGCCCAGCGGGAGGGCCTGTGGAGACCCAGTACTTC | NA | NA | TRBJ2-5 | TRBV21-1
CASRVGTGVSQPQHF | TGTGCCAGCAGGGTTGGGACAGGGGTAAGTCAGCCCCAGCATTTT | NA | TRBD1 | TRBJ1-5 | TRBV6-1